This T cell receptor beta chain was sequenced during a study of CD8 T cells in ankylosing spondylitis. Overall study results and limits: It was reported that disease-linked clones were significantly enriched in matched ankylosing spondylitis synovial fluid. Some of these motif variants have turned up before, in reports on reactive arthritis synovial fluid and blood.

For TCR beta, libraries came from quantitative 5'-RACE with molecular barcodes. TCRdb re-called the 5' RACE reads through MiXCR, storing one row per CDR3 protein. The data show about 200,000 distinct CDR3 sequences, roughly 24% seen once. The CDR3 is 15 amino acids. Germline CDR1 and CDR2: SGHRS and YFSETQ. Trimming removed 4 bases from V and 2 bases from J; junction bases left unmatched: 6. This clonotype was counted ten times or more. Its antigen is still unknown. The material sequenced was blood, either unsorted or a sorted T cell fraction (not recorded which). The sequence came from a male donor with ankylosing spondylitis or in good health (not recorded which). This chain uses TRBV5-1 with TRBJ2-5, with 9 bases aligning to TRBD2. CDR3 protein: CASSRSGSRQETQYF. The CDR3 region has the DNA TGCGCCAGCAGCCGTAGCGGGAGTCGGCAAGAGACCCAGTACTTC.